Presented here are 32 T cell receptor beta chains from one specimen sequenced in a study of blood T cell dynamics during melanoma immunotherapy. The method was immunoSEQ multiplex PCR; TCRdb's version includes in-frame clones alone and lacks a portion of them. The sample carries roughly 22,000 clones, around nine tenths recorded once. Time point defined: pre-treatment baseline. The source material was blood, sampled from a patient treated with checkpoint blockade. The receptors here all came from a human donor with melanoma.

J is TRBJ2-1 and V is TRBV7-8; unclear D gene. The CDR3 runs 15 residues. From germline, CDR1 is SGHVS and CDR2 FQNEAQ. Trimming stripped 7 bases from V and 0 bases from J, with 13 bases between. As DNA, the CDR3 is TGTGCCAGCACCCTAAGGATGGTCTCCTACAATGAGCAGTTCTTC. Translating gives CASTLRMVSYNEQFF.

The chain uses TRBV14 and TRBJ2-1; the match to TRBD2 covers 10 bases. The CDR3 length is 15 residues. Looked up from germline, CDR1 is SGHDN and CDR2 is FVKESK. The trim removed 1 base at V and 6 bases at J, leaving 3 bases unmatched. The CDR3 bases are TGTGCCAGCAGCCAAGCAGCGGGAGGGGGCAATGAGCAGTTCTTC. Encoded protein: CASSQAAGGGNEQFF.

CDR3 nucleotide sequence: TGTGCCAGCAGCCGCCTGGATGCCGGGGAGCTGTTTTTT. The encoded protein is CASSRLDAGELFF. V and J are TRBV4-2 and TRBJ2-2; D not resolved. Trimming took off 4 bases at V and 6 bases at J, with 9 bases between the two ends. There are 13 residues in the CDR3. Looked up from germline, CDR1 is LGHNA and CDR2 is YNFKEQ.

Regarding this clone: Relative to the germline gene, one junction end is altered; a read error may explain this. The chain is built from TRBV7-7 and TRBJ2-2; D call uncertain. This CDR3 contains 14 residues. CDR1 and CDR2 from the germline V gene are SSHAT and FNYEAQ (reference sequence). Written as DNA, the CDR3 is TGTGCTAGCAGCTTAGCTTTTGCGTCCCGGGAGCTGTTTTTT. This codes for CASSLAFASRELFF.

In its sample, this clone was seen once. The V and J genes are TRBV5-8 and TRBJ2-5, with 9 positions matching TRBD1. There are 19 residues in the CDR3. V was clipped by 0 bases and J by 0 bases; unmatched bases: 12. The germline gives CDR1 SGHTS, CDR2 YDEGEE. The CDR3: CASSLGMLAGTGNQETQYF. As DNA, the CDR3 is TGTGCCAGCAGCTTGGGGATGTTAGCCGGGACAGGGAACCAAGAGACCCAGTACTTC.

The CDR3 protein is CASRDLAGIFGQYF. CDR3 DNA: TGTGCCAGCAGAGATCTAGCGGGAATCTTTGGGCAGTACTTC. The chain uses TRBV2 and TRBJ2-7; 9 positions agree with TRBD2. There are 14 residues in the CDR3. Germline CDR1 and CDR2: SNHLY and FYNNEI. J gave up 9 bases and V 6 bases, and 12 bases lay outside the gene matches.

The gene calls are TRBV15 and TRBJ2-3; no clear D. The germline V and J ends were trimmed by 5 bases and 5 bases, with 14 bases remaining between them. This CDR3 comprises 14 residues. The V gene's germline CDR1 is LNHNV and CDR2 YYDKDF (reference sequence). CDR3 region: CATSDTSTGDTQYF. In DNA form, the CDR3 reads TGTGCCACCAGCGACACGTCGACCGGAGATACGCAGTATTTT.

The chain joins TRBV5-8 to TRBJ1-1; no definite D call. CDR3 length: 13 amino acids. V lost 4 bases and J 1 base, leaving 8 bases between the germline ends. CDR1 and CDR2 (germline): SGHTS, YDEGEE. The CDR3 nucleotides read TGTGCCAGCAGCCTGGGCCGGAACACTGAAGCTTTCTTT. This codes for CASSLGRNTEAFF. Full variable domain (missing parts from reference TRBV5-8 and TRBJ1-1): EAGVTQSPTHLIKTRGQQATLRCSPISGHTSVYWYQQALGLGLQFLLWYDEGEERNRGNFPPRFSGRQFPNYSSELNVNALELEDSALYLCASSLGRNTEAFFGQGTRLTVV.

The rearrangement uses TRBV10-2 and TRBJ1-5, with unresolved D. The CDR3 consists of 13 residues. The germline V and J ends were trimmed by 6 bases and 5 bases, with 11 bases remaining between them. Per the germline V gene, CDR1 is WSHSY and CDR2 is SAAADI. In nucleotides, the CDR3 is TGCGCCAGCAGGGCTGGGTCGTATCAGCCCCAGCATTTT. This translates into CASRAGSYQPQHF.

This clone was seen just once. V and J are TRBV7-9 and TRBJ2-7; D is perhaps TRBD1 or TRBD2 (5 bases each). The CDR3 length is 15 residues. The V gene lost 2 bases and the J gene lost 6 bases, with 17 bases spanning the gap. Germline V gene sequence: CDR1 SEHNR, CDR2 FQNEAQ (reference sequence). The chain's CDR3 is CASSLMTPGTREQYF. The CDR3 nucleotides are TGTGCCAGCAGCTTAATGACCCCCGGGACCCGCGAGCAGTACTTC.

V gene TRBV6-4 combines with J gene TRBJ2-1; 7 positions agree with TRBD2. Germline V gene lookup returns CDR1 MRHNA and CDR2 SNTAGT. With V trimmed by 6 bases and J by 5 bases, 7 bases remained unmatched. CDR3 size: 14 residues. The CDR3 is CASSRRGSHNEQFF. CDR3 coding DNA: TGTGCCAGCAGCCGTCGCGGGAGCCACAATGAGCAGTTCTTC.

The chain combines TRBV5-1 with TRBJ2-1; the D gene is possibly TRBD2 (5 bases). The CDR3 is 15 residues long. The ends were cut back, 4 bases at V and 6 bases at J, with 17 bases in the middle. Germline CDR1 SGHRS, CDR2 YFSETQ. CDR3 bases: TGCGCCAGCAGCCCCGGGCTAGCTTGGGGCAATGAGCAGTTCTTC. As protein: CASSPGLAWGNEQFF.

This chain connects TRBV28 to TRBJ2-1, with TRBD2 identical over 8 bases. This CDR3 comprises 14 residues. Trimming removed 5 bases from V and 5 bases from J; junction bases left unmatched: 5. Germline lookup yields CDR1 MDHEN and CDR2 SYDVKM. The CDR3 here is CASSPERGNNEQFF. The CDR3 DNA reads TGTGCCAGCAGTCCGGAGCGGGGGAACAATGAGCAGTTCTTC. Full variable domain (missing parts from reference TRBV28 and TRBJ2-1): DVKVTQSSRYLVKRTGEKVFLECVQDMDHENMFWYRQDPGLGLRLIYFSYDVKMKEKGDIPEGYSVSREKKERFSLILESASTNQTSMYLCASSPERGNNEQFFGPGTRLTVL.

The DNA of the CDR3 is TGCGCCAGCAGCCCCGGACAGAGTAACACTGAAGCTTTCTTT. As protein: CASSPGQSNTEAFF. This chain connects TRBV5-1 to TRBJ1-1; tentative D call: TRBD1 (6 bases). The germline CDR1 and CDR2 sequences are SGHRS and YFSETQ. CDR3 length equals 14 residues. V lost 4 bases and J lost 2, with 12 bases in between. The whole variable domain, remainder taken from reference TRBV5-1 and TRBJ1-1, is KAGVTQTPRYLIKTRGQQVTLSCSPISGHRSVSWYQQTPGQGLQFLFEYFSETQRNKGNFPGRFSGRQFSNSRSEMNVSTLELGDSALYLCASSPGQSNTEAFFGQGTRLTVV.

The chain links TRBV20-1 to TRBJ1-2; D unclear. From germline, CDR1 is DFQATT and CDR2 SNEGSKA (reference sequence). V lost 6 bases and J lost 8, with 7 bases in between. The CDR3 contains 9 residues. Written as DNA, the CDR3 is TGCAGTGCCCCTGGCGGCTACACCTTC. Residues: CSAPGGYTF.

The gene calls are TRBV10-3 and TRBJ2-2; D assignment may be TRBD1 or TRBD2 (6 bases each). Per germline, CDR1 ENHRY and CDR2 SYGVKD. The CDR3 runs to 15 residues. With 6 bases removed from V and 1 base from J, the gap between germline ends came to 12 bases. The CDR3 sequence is CAIRKGGRNTGELFF. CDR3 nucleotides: TGTGCCATCAGGAAAGGGGGGCGGAACACCGGGGAGCTGTTTTTT.

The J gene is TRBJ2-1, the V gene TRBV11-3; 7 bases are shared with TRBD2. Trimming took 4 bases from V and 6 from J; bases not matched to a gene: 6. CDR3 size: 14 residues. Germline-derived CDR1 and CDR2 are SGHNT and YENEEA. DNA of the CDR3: TGTGCCAGCAGCTCTCAGCGGGAAGCCAATGAGCAGTTCTTC. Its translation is CASSSQREANEQFF.

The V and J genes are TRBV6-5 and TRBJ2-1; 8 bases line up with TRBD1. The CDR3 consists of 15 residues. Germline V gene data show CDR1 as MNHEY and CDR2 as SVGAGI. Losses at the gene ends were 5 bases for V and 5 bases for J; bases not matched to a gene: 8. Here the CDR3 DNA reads TGTGCCAGCAGTCCCTGGACAGGGTACGACAATGAGCAGTTCTTC. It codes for CASSPWTGYDNEQFF.

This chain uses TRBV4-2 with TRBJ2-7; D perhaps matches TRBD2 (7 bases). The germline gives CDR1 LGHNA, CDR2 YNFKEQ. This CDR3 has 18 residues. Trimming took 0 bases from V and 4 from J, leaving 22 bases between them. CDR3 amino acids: CASSQDQGSGTLSYEQYF. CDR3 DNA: TGTGCCAGCAGCCAAGATCAGGGCAGCGGGACATTATCTTACGAGCAGTACTTC.

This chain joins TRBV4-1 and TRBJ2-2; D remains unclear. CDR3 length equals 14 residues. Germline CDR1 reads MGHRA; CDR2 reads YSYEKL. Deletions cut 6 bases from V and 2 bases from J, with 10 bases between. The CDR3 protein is CASRGTLNTGELFF. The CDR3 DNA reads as TGCGCCAGCAGAGGTACGTTAAACACCGGGGAGCTGTTTTTT.

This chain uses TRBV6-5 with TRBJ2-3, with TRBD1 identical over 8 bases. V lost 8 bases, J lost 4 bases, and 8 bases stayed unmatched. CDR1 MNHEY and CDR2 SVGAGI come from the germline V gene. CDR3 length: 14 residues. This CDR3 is CASGLDRASDTQYF. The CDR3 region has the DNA TGTGCCAGCGGACTGGACAGGGCGTCAGATACGCAGTATTTT.

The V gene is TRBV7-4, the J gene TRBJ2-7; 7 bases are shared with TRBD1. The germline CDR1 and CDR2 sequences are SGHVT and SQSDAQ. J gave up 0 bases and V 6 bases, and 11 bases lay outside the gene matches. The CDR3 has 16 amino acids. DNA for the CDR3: TGTGCCAGCAGAGTCGGACAGGAATTATTCTCCTACGAGCAGTACTTC. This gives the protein CASRVGQELFSYEQYF.

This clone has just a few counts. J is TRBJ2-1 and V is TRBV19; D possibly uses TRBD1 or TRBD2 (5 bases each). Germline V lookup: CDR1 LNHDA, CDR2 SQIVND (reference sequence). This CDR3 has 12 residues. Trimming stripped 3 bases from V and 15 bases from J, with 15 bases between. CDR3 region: CASSIGGPHRFF. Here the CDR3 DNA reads TGTGCCAGTAGTATTGGGGGACCGCATCGGTTCTTC.

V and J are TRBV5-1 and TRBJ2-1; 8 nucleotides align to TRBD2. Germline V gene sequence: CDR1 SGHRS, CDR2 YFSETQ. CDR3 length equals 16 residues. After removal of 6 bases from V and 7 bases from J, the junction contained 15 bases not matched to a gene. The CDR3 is CASTLGPRGRRNEQFF. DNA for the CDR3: TGCGCCAGCACCCTAGGGCCCCGCGGGAGGCGGAATGAGCAGTTCTTC.

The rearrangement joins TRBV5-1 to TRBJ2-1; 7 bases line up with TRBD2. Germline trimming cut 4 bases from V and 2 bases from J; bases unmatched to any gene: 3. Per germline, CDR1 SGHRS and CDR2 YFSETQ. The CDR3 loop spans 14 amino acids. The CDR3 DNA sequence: TGCGCCAGCAGCCCAGGACTAGCCTACAATGAGCAGTTCTTC. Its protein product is CASSPGLAYNEQFF.

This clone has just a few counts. As DNA, the CDR3 is TGTGCCAGCAGTTTCCGGGGGCGGATGAGGGGCTACACCTTC. Amino acids: CASSFRGRMRGYTF. The gene calls are TRBV28 and TRBJ1-2; the D gene is possibly TRBD1 (6 bases). CDR1 and CDR2 (germline): MDHEN, SYDVKM. Trimming pared 3 bases from V and 8 bases from J, leaving 16 bases between. CDR3 length: 14 amino acids.

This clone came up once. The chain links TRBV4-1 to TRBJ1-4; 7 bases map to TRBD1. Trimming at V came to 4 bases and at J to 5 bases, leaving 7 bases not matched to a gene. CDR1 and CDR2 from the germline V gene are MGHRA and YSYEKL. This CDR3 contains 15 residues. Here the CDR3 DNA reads TGCGCCAGCAGCCGTTCAGGGGGAGTGAATGAAAAACTGTTTTTT. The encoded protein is CASSRSGGVNEKLFF.

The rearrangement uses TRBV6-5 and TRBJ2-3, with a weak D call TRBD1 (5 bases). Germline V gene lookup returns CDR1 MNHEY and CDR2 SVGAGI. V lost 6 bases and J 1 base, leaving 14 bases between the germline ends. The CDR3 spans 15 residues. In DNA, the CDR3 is TGTGCCAGCAGGGGGCTATCGGCGGGCACAGATACGCAGTATTTT. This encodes CASRGLSAGTDTQYF.

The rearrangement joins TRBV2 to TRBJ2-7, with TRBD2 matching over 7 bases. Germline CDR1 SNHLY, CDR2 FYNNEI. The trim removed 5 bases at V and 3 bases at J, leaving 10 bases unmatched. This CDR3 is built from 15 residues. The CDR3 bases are TGTGCCAGCAGTCATCCTCAGGGACTACTCTACGAGCAGTACTTC. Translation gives CASSHPQGLLYEQYF.

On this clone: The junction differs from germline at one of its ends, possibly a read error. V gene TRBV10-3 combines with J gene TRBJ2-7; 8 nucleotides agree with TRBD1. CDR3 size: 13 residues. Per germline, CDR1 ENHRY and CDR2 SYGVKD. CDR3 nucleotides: TGTGCCATCAGCGGGACAGGCTCCCACGAGCAGTACTTC. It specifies CAISGTGSHEQYF.

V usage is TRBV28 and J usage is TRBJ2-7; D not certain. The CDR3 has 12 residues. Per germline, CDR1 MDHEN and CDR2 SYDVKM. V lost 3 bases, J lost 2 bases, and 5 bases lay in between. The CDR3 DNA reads TGTGCCAGCAGTTTTGGGCCCTACGAGCAGTACTTC. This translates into CASSFGPYEQYF. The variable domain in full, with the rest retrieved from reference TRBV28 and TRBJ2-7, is DVKVTQSSRYLVKRTGEKVFLECVQDMDHENMFWYRQDPGLGLRLIYFSYDVKMKEKGDIPEGYSVSREKKERFSLILESASTNQTSMYLCASSFGPYEQYFGPGTRLTVT.

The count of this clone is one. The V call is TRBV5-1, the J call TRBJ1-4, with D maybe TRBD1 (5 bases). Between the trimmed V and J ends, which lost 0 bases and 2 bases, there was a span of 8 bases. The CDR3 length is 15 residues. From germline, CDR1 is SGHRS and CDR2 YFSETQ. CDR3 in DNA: TGCGCCAGCAGCTTGGCCGGGACCACTAATGAAAAACTGTTTTTT. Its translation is CASSLAGTTNEKLFF.